This TCR beta chain stems from a study of blood T cells in healthy people across ages. The length of the CDR3 is 14 residues. Germline V gene sequence: CDR1 MNHEY, CDR2 SVGEGT. V dropped 7 bases and J dropped 2 bases, with 13 bases sitting between them. Through a sample-barcoded 5' primer and a J-beta primer mix, a second PCR was run for roughly 6 to 11 cycles. Each CDR3 protein gets one entry after TCRdb re-called the 5' RACE reads with MiXCR. The profile shows about 940,000 distinct CDR3 sequences, about 44% of them singletons. The clonotype comes from a man younger than 40 in good health. The gene calls are TRBV6-2 or TRBV6-3 and TRBJ2-3; D is perhaps TRBD1 (6 bases). Sequenced sample: blood. This CDR3 reads CASKAGQPTDTQYF. DNA of the CDR3: TGTGCCAGCAAGGCAGGACAGCCCACAGATACGCAGTATTTT.